What follows is one TCR beta chain and its context. Its antigen is as yet unknown. The sample comes from a study of vaccination and CD4 T cells after COVID-19. Study-wide results and limits: Spike mono-reactivity was found in 304 of 307 vaccine-specific clones from convalescent patients.

The Oncomine TCR Beta short-read assay was applied to DNA of cultured CD4+ T cells. It was cultured CD4+ T cells from which genomic DNA was extracted. MiXCR, run by TCRdb on the PCR reads, gives a single entry per CDR3 protein. The sample consists of 15,000 to 20,000 distinct CDR3 sequences, approximately 53% of them appearing once. The germline V and J ends were trimmed by 4 bases and 2 bases, with 12 bases remaining between them. Germline CDR1 is SGHVS and CDR2 is FQNEAQ. CDR3 length: 14 amino acids. Regarding treatment: approximately 10-day PBMC culture with coronavirus spike peptide pools or control peptides (ViraFEST assay). Antigen-specific T cell expansion with peptide pools preceded TCR sequencing in the ViraFEST approach. PBMC cultures, at approximately 2 million cells per well, received 8 to 10 IU/ml IL-2 and 9 to 10 ug/ml peptide pools.

This clonotype was sampled from a human donor who had recovered from COVID-19. Input material: CD4+ T cells from blood, cultured in vitro. The chain is built from TRBV7-8 and TRBJ2-7; TRBD1 is a possible D gene (6 bases). Here the CDR3 DNA reads TGTGCCAGCAGCTCACAACAGGGTACCTACGAGCAGTACTTC. Encoded protein: CASSSQQGTYEQYF.